The 5 T cell receptor beta chains presented below share a single source sample, sequenced in a study of OX40 agonist ivuxolimab in advanced cancers. Library preparation used the immunoSEQ multiplex PCR assay. TCRdb holds this immuneACCESS table with in-frame rearrangements only. Some clones are missing; in checked studies, unresolved V genes explain under half, and the rest has no known cause. Counted in this sample were about 70,000 clones; around nine tenths of them appeared once. The ten biggest clones cover 0.85% to 1.2% of the sample. Sequenced here: CD4+ or CD8+ T cells sorted from blood, sampled in a trial of the OX40 agonist ivuxolimab. The source of these receptors is an adult with an advanced solid tumor such as melanoma, head and neck, liver or kidney cancer.

The chain has TRBV6-1 and TRBJ2-5; D perhaps matches TRBD2 (5 bases). Germline assignment: CDR1 MNHNS and CDR2 SASEGT. V lost 5 bases and J lost 2, with 18 bases in between. The CDR3 is made up of 16 amino acids. The CDR3 DNA reads as TGTGCCAGCAGTCAAGACTACCCGTTTCCTCAAGAGACCCAGTACTTC. It translates to CASSQDYPFPQETQYF.

The chain has TRBV2 and TRBJ2-3, with 12 bases that match TRBD2. The CDR3 has 15 amino acids. Looked up from germline, CDR1 is SNHLY and CDR2 is FYNNEI. V dropped 5 bases and J dropped 7; count of bases not matched to a gene: 7. CDR3 sequence (DNA): TGTGCCAGCAGTTCCCTAGCGGGGGGGAGGAATACGCAGTATTTT. This encodes CASSSLAGGRNTQYF.

The chain uses TRBV18 and TRBJ1-3, with 8 bases lining up with TRBD1. Germline V gene lookup returns CDR1 KGHSH and CDR2 LQKENI. This CDR3 has 17 amino acids. Trimming cost V 3 bases and J 3 bases; bases outside gene matches: 10. CDR3 protein: CASSPNAPTGDGNTIYF. CDR3 coding DNA: TGTGCCAGCTCACCTAATGCCCCGACAGGGGATGGAAACACCATATATTTT.

This CDR3 reads CATSRDGSNTEAFF. The CDR3 region has the DNA TGTGCCACCTCCCGGGACGGATCGAACACTGAAGCTTTCTTT. This chain uses TRBV19 with TRBJ1-1; weak D call: TRBD1 (5 bases). The germline V gene encodes CDR1 LNHDA and CDR2 SQIVND (reference sequence). There are 14 residues in the CDR3. V was trimmed by 10 bases and J by 1 base, leaving 16 bases between them.

J is TRBJ2-3 and V is TRBV27; 13 positions match TRBD2. In germline, CDR1 is MNHEY, CDR2 SMNVEV (reference sequence). V lost 8 bases, J lost 8 bases, and 7 bases stayed unmatched. This CDR3 is built from 14 residues. The chain's CDR3 is CASRTSGGAGTQYF. DNA of the CDR3: TGTGCCAGCCGAACTAGCGGGGGGGCCGGTACGCAGTATTTT.